This section outlines one T cell receptor (beta chain) sequence together with its context. Its antigen is undetermined. The CDR3 sequence is 13 residues long. Germline V gene lookup returns CDR1 SGHNT and CDR2 YYREEE (reference sequence). V shed 4 bases and J shed 6 bases, with 14 bases lying between them. The entry originates in a study of shared clonotypes between healthy human individuals. Naive CD8 isolation took CD45RO-negative cells positively selected for CCR7 and excluded terminally differentiated effector memory CD45RA+ cells. The study ran the assay at deep level. Methods used by the authors: Filtering was not the same, since immunoSEQ gave junction-only sequences without quality scores. The protocol was immunoSEQ multiplex PCR, while the TCRdb copy is restricted to in-frame clones and leaves out a portion. The V and J calls and clone size are taken from that table; D and trimming were inferred from the DNA. Counted here are about 590,000 clones, around 95% occurring once; the ten biggest clones make up 0.1% to 0.11%.

Whole-study findings and limits: Non-shared clonotypes had lower generation probabilities than those shared by all four donors. Rarefaction showed that sequencing of sorted subsets was incomplete (despite large depth).

The sequenced sample was naive CD8+ T cells sorted from blood. This receptor was obtained from a woman in her 30s in good health. The V and J genes are TRBV5-4 and TRBJ2-7; TRBD1 or TRBD2 may be the D gene (5 bases each). CDR3 amino acids: CASSGDGTGEQYF. The CDR3 nucleotides read TGTGCCAGCAGCGGCGATGGGACCGGCGAGCAGTACTTC. Full variable domain (rest looked up from reference TRBV5-4 and TRBJ2-7): ETGVTQSPTHLIKTRGQQVTLRCSSQSGHNTVSWYQQALGQGPQFIFQYYREEENGRGNFPPRFSGLQFPNYSSELNVNALELDDSALYLCASSGDGTGEQYFGPGTRLTVT.